A single T cell receptor (beta chain) is shown here with its context. Germline V lookup: CDR1 SGHVS, CDR2 FNYEAQ. Trimming took 5 bases from V and 2 from J; bases not matched to a gene: 8. The length of the CDR3 is 17 residues. The data derive from a study of blood T cell repertoires in COVID-19. Per the study methods: Amplification with reference gene primers provided the estimates of nucleated cell counts. The table came from immunoSEQ multiplex PCR; TCRdb's copy has only in-frame clones and leaves some out. V, J and clone size are those of that table, while D and trimming were read from the DNA. The profile shows approximately 300,000 clones, approximately 92% of them singletons. Patients from Seattle were sampled longitudinally, starting during active infection.

The origin of this receptor is a woman between 25 and 40 years old with COVID-19, enrolled during active disease. Sequencing was done on a sample of peripheral blood. This chain links TRBV7-6 with TRBJ2-1; 11 positions match TRBD2. CDR3 amino acids: CASSPSASGRTYNEQFF. DNA for the CDR3: TGTGCCAGCAGCCCCTCGGCTAGCGGGAGGACCTACAATGAGCAGTTCTTC.